This passage covers 14 T cell receptor beta chains from one sample sequenced in a study of early T cells in non-severe SARS-CoV-2 infection. TCRdb reanalysed the 5' RACE reads using MiXCR and keeps one entry per CDR3 protein. The data show fewer than 70,000 distinct CDR3 sequences, over 10% seen once. The sample taken for sequencing was whole blood. These receptors all come from an adult who was a healthcare worker with PCR-confirmed SARS-CoV-2 infection or an uninfected control (not recorded which).

The chain couples TRBV11-2 to TRBJ2-5, with 8 bases aligning to TRBD2. Trimming removed 1 base from V and 5 bases from J; junction bases left unmatched: 6. Germline-derived CDR1 and CDR2 are SGHAT and FQNNGV. CDR3 length: 15 residues. The CDR3 DNA follows: TGTGCCAGCAGCTTAGCCGGGAGGGCGGCGGAGACCCAGTACTTC. This sequence encodes CASSLAGRAAETQYF.

Worth noting for this clonotype: A read error is possible here, since a much larger clone lies one base away. The CDR3 DNA reads as TGTGCCAGCAGTCATGGGACAGGCTTTGGCCACACCTTC. Its protein product is CASSHGTGFGHTF. The V gene is TRBV12-3 or TRBV12-4, the J gene TRBJ1-2; 8 bases map to TRBD1. The CDR3 has 13 residues.

This clonotype has a handful of counts. This chain joins TRBV5-1 and TRBJ2-7, with 7 bases aligning to TRBD2. V was clipped by 2 bases and J by 0 bases; unmatched bases: 5. This CDR3 region has 15 residues. CDR1 and CDR2 (germline): SGHRS, YFSETQ. The CDR3 region has the DNA TGCGCCAGCAGCTTTTCCAGCGGGAACTCCTACGAGCAGTACTTC. Its protein product is CASSFSSGNSYEQYF.

The J gene is TRBJ2-7, the V gene TRBV5-6; possible D gene TRBD2, 5 bases. The germline gives CDR1 SGHDT, CDR2 YYEEEE. V was trimmed by 4 bases and J by 0 bases, leaving 11 bases between them. There are 14 residues in the CDR3. This CDR3 reads CASSRGVDSYEQYF. DNA for the CDR3: TGTGCCAGCAGCCGGGGAGTAGACTCCTACGAGCAGTACTTC.

In its sample, this clonotype was seen a few times. The chain links TRBV2 to TRBJ1-1, with unresolved D. This CDR3 has 13 amino acids. Trimming pared 6 bases from V and 2 bases from J, leaving 10 bases between. Looked up from germline, CDR1 is SNHLY and CDR2 is FYNNEI. The CDR3, as DNA: TGTGCCAGCAGAAGGGTGCAAAACACTGAAGCTTTCTTT. This codes for CASRRVQNTEAFF.

As for this clonotype: Given a much more abundant clone one base away, this may be a read error. This chain joins TRBV5-1 and TRBJ1-1; 7 nucleotides line up with TRBD1. After removal of 0 bases from V and 6 bases from J, the junction contained 2 bases not matched to a gene. Germline V gene data show CDR1 as SGHRS and CDR2 as YFSETQ. There are 13 residues in the CDR3. CDR3 nucleotide sequence: TGCGCCAGCAGCTTGGGAGGGGGCGCTGAAGCTTTCTTT. Protein product: CASSLGGGAEAFF.

Worth noting for this clonotype: This sequence may be a read error, since a much larger clone differs from it by one base. The V gene is TRBV11-2, the J gene TRBJ1-1; 10 nucleotides agree with TRBD1. The CDR3 sequence is 15 residues long. Germline values: CDR1 SGHAT, CDR2 FQNNGV. In DNA form, the CDR3 reads TGTGCCTGCAGCCCTGGACAGGGGGGGAGCACTGAAGCTTTCTTT. Translation: CACSPGQGGSTEAFF.

This clonotype was recorded many times. The rearrangement links TRBV6-2 or TRBV6-3 to TRBJ2-1; either TRBD1 or TRBD2 may fit D (7 bases each). V was cut by 8 bases and J by 3 bases, with 17 bases left in between. Germline assignment: CDR1 MNHEY and CDR2 SVGEGT. The length of the CDR3 is 15 residues. CDR3: CASEGQGGFYNEQFF. The CDR3 DNA is TGTGCCAGCGAGGGGCAGGGGGGGTTCTACAATGAGCAGTTCTTC.

CDR3 sequence (DNA): TGTGCCAGCTCCGGGACAGGGGGTTACTCTACAGATACGCAGTATTTT. This sequence encodes CASSGTGGYSTDTQYF. This chain uses TRBV18 with TRBJ2-3; 11 nucleotides match TRBD1. This CDR3 region has 16 residues. Per germline, CDR1 KGHSH and CDR2 LQKENI. Trimming took 6 bases from V and 3 from J; bases not matched to a gene: 8.

This clonotype was seen many times. The rearrangement links TRBV29-1 to TRBJ1-4, with unresolved D. The CDR3 extends over 13 amino acids. V lost 0 bases and J 6 bases, leaving 8 bases between the germline ends. Germline assignment: CDR1 SQVTM and CDR2 ANQGSEA. The CDR3 coding sequence is TGCAGCGTTGAAGAGGGAGCGGATGAAAAACTGTTTTTT. It is translated as CSVEEGADEKLFF. The full variable domain, in which reference TRBV29-1 and TRBJ1-4 provide the parts outside the CDR3, is SAVISQKPSRDICQRGTSLTIQCQVDSQVTMMFWYRQQPGQSLTLIATANQGSEATYESGFVIDKFPISRPNLTFSTLTVSNMSPEDSSIYLCSVEEGADEKLFFGSGTQLSVL.

In its sample, this clonotype was seen many times. This chain links TRBV28 with TRBJ2-3, with 11 bases that match TRBD2. CDR1 is MDHEN and CDR2 is SYDVKM in the germline V gene. V lost 3 bases, J lost 0 bases, and 14 bases stayed unmatched. The CDR3 is 20 residues long. The chain's CDR3 is CASSFSHGPSGGISTDTQYF. The CDR3 DNA sequence: TGTGCCAGCAGTTTTTCCCACGGGCCTAGCGGGGGGATTAGCACAGATACGCAGTATTTT. The full variable domain, completed using reference TRBV28 and TRBJ2-3, is DVKVTQSSRYLVKRTGEKVFLECVQDMDHENMFWYRQDPGLGLRLIYFSYDVKMKEKGDIPEGYSVSREKKERFSLILESASTNQTSMYLCASSFSHGPSGGISTDTQYFGPGTRLTVL.

This clonotype was recorded many times. The chain employs TRBV12-3 or TRBV12-4 and TRBJ1-3; 8 bases agree with TRBD1. The CDR3 is 14 amino acids. Unmatched junction bases numbered 1, after V lost 4 bases and J lost 2 bases. This CDR3 is CASSSTGAGNTIYF. CDR3 DNA sequence: TGTGCCAGCAGTTCGACAGGGGCTGGAAACACCATATATTTT.

This clonotype was picked up a small number of times. This chain connects TRBV6-5 to TRBJ1-6, with 8 bases fitting TRBD1. With V trimmed by 6 bases and J by 10 bases, 5 bases remained unmatched. The V gene's germline CDR1 is MNHEY and CDR2 SVGAGI. The CDR3 runs 13 residues. The CDR3 DNA reads as TGTGCCAGCAGAGTCGACAGGGGATCACCCCTCCACTTT. Its protein product is CASRVDRGSPLHF.

This clonotype was seen ten or more times. The chain couples TRBV27 to TRBJ2-7; TRBD2 agrees at 10 bases. The CDR3 runs 14 residues. Trimming removed 5 bases from V and 7 bases from J; junction bases left unmatched: 8. Per the germline V gene, CDR1 is MNHEY and CDR2 is SMNVEV (reference sequence). In DNA, the CDR3 is TGTGCCAGCAGTGGCAGCGGGAGGGCTAGGGAGCAGTACTTC. Translating gives CASSGSGRAREQYF.